This T cell receptor beta chain is from a study of blood T cells in healthy people across ages. The study, taken as a whole, reports: PBMCs left unsorted prevented a conclusive naive versus antigen-experienced comparison. Compared with aged donors, long-lived donors showed fewer expanded clones, suggesting selection.

The authors ran a second PCR of roughly 6 to 12 cycles using a sample-barcoded 5' primer and a J-beta primer mix. TCRdb used MiXCR to reprocess the 5' RACE reads, holding one entry per CDR3 protein. This sample yields about 1.5 million distinct CDR3 sequences, of which approximately 39% are seen a single time; more than 4% belongs to the top ten. This clonotype was seen a few times. The antigen is not known. This TCR was recovered from a woman between 18 and 29 years old in good health. The sequenced sample was blood.

The DNA of the CDR3 is TGTGCCAGGGGACGGGCTAGCGGGAACTACGAGCAGTACTTC. The encoded protein is CARGRASGNYEQYF. The genes are TRBV2 and TRBJ2-7, with TRBD2 matching 9 bases. The CDR3 totals 14 residues. After removal of 9 bases from V and 3 bases from J, the junction contained 9 bases not matched to a gene. Germline CDR1 SNHLY, CDR2 FYNNEI.